Described below is a single TCR beta chain sequence and its context. Its antigen is unidentified. Vbeta (60) and Jbeta (13) primers were used in the PCR. Assay used: immunoSEQ multiplex PCR; TCRdb lists only in-frame clones, some missing. The sample lists 90,000 to 150,000 clones; around 69% were seen once. This sample stems from a study of cytomegalovirus exposure and HLA in healthy donors. Overall study results and limits: Presence/absence analyses supposed approximately even sequencing depth among donors. Association of a missense DCLRE1C variant with TCR beta V- and J-gene trimming was reported in a later analysis. It was 164 TCR beta chains that were listed as cytomegalovirus-associated.

The sample taken for sequencing was PBMCs. The TCR originated in a man in his fifties in good health and CMV-seropositive.

The CDR3 bases are TGCGCCAGCAGCCAAGTGCTCGGCGGCAACTATGGCTACACCTTC. Its translation is CASSQVLGGNYGYTF. The J gene is TRBJ1-2, the V gene TRBV4-1; D is uncertain. With 1 base removed from V and 2 bases from J, the gap between germline ends came to 11 bases. The germline gives CDR1 MGHRA, CDR2 YSYEKL. CDR3 length: 15 residues.